A single sample is the source of the 8 T cell receptor beta chains below, sequenced in a study of OX40 agonist ivuxolimab in advanced cancers. Generated by immunoSEQ multiplex PCR, the TCRdb table keeps only in-frame clones and is missing some. This table has almost 70,000 clones, approximately 90% appearing once. The sample in question was CD4+ or CD8+ T cells sorted from blood, obtained in a trial of the OX40 agonist ivuxolimab. The receptor set was obtained from an adult with an advanced solid tumor such as melanoma, head and neck, liver or kidney cancer.

This chain uses TRBV10-3 with TRBJ1-3; D is uncertain. CDR1 and CDR2 from the germline V gene are ENHRY and SYGVKD. The CDR3 sequence is 16 residues long. V lost 1 base and J lost 0, with 10 bases in between. The CDR3 loop is CAISEWPGPSGNTIYF. Here the CDR3 DNA reads TGTGCCATCAGTGAGTGGCCAGGACCCTCTGGAAACACCATATATTTT.

V is TRBV19 and J is TRBJ2-5, with D unclear. The germline gives CDR1 LNHDA, CDR2 SQIVND (reference sequence). This CDR3 is 13 amino acids long. Deletions cut 10 bases from V and 5 bases from J, with 17 bases between. CDR3 sequence: CATRPPVGETQYF. In DNA form, the CDR3 reads TGTGCCACTCGACCGCCGGTAGGGGAGACCCAGTACTTC.

This chain links TRBV19 with TRBJ2-7; D gene unclear. Trimming shortened V by 5 bases and J by 0 bases, and 14 bases separated the two germline ends. This CDR3 spans 15 amino acids. Germline CDR1 reads LNHDA; CDR2 reads SQIVND (reference sequence). The CDR3 region is CASSQAGLNSYEQYF. The CDR3 DNA reads as TGTGCCAGTAGTCAGGCAGGCCTAAACTCCTACGAGCAGTACTTC. The variable domain in full, with the rest retrieved from reference TRBV19 and TRBJ2-7, is DGGITQSPKYLFRKEGQNVTLSCEQNLNHDAMYWYRQDPGQGLRLIYYSQIVNDFQKGDIAEGYSVSREKKESFPLTVTSAQKNPTAFYLCASSQAGLNSYEQYFGPGTRLTVT.

V usage is TRBV28 and J usage is TRBJ2-7, with 11 bases lining up with TRBD1. After removal of 5 bases from V and 6 bases from J, the junction contained 6 bases not matched to a gene. The germline V gene has CDR1 MDHEN and CDR2 SYDVKM. The CDR3 is 14 residues long. CDR3 nucleotide sequence: TGTGCCAGCAGTGTACCGGGACAGGGGGTCGAGCAGTACTTC. This translates into CASSVPGQGVEQYF. Variable domain in full (rest from reference TRBV28 and TRBJ2-7): DVKVTQSSRYLVKRTGEKVFLECVQDMDHENMFWYRQDPGLGLRLIYFSYDVKMKEKGDIPEGYSVSREKKERFSLILESASTNQTSMYLCASSVPGQGVEQYFGPGTRLTVT.

The V gene is TRBV12-5, the J gene TRBJ1-3; no clear D gene. Germline CDR1 and CDR2: LGHNT and FRNRAP. The CDR3 extends over 15 amino acids. With 4 bases removed from V and 0 bases from J, the gap between germline ends came to 10 bases. The CDR3 nucleotides are TGTGCTAGTGGTTCCCCTTGGGCCTCTGGAAACACCATATATTTT. Translating it yields CASGSPWASGNTIYF.

The genes are TRBV4-2 and TRBJ2-1, with TRBD2 matching 11 bases. CDR3 length: 18 residues. The germline CDR1 and CDR2 sequences are LGHNA and YNFKEQ. The V and J ends lost 0 bases and 7 bases, in that order; junction bases with no gene match: 11. CDR3 protein: CASSQDLLTSGIRNEQFF. In nucleotides, the CDR3 is TGTGCCAGCAGCCAAGATCTTCTGACTAGCGGGATAAGGAATGAGCAGTTCTTC.

The chain combines TRBV6-5 with TRBJ2-7, with D possibly being TRBD2 (6 bases). The CDR3 runs to 14 residues. V lost 6 bases, J lost 2 bases, and 14 bases lay in between. Germline CDR1 and CDR2: MNHEY and SVGAGI. The CDR3: CASSRESSAYEQYF. CDR3 DNA sequence: TGTGCCAGCAGCCGGGAGTCTAGTGCCTACGAGCAGTACTTC.

The CDR3 region has the DNA TGTGCCAGCAGCGTAAGCGGGGACAGAAAAGAGACCCAGTACTTC. Residues: CASSVSGDRKETQYF. The chain employs TRBV9 and TRBJ2-5; perhaps D is TRBD1 or TRBD2 (7 bases each). The CDR3 consists of 15 residues. Germline values: CDR1 SGDLS, CDR2 YYNGEE. Trimming stripped 1 base from V and 3 bases from J, with 13 bases between.